The rows below give T cell receptor beta chains drawn from one sample of a study of blood T cell repertoires in COVID-19. Data came from immunoSEQ multiplex PCR; TCRdb stores just in-frame clones and leaves some out. The profile shows some 110,000 clones, about two thirds of them singletons. Sequencing was carried out using peripheral blood. The receptor source for this set is a human donor with acute or convalescent COVID-19. The donor label of this sample is uncertain. Both conserved end residues are part of each CDR3. The order of the fields is J gene, V gene, clone size, D gene, CDR3 length, CDR3 protein, CDR3 DNA. D genes are given only for firm matches. Clone size is given for some rows only: seen once, a few or many times, or a class if the clone is expanded.

>TRBJ2-1|TRBV3-1/TRBV3-2|once|TRBD2|16
CASSLLGGGAYNEQFF
TGTGCCAGCAGCCTTCTTGGCGGGGGGGCCTACAATGAGCAGTTCTTC
>TRBJ1-1|TRBV5-1|many|-|16
CASSLGGASAATEAFF
TGCGCCAGCAGCTTGGGGGGAGCCTCAGCGGCGACTGAAGCTTTCTTT
>TRBJ2-1|TRBV13|-|-|13
CASSLGRGNEQFF
TGTGCCAGCAGCTTGGGGCGGGGTAATGAGCAGTTCTTC
>TRBJ2-1|TRBV27|-|-|15
CASSLGRGAFHEQFF
TGTGCCAGCAGTTTAGGACGGGGGGCATTCCATGAGCAGTTCTTC
>TRBJ1-1|TRBV29-1|-|TRBD1|13
CSGNRGGGTEAFF
TGCAGCGGTAACAGGGGAGGAGGCACTGAAGCTTTCTTT
>TRBJ2-2|TRBV19|few|TRBD1|15
CASSLRQGLTGELFF
TGTGCCAGTAGTCTGAGACAGGGGTTGACCGGGGAGCTGTTTTTT
>TRBJ1-3|TRBV2|many|-|11
CASSYGNTIYF
TGTGCCAGCAGTTATGGAAACACCATATATTTT
>TRBJ1-4|TRBV5-5|-|-|16
CASSSIQGATNEKLFF
TGTGCCAGCAGCTCCATACAGGGAGCAACTAATGAAAAACTGTTTTTT
>TRBJ2-5|TRBV2|once|-|14
CASSERWYQETQYF
TGTGCCAGCAGTGAGAGGTGGTACCAAGAGACCCAGTACTTC
>TRBJ1-1|TRBV5-1|few|-|15
CASSLVSSVNTEAFF
TGCGCCAGCAGCTTGGTGAGTTCGGTGAACACTGAAGCTTTCTTT
>TRBJ1-2|TRBV29-1|-|-|13
CSVEVGGNYGYTF
TGCAGCGTTGAAGTGGGGGGTAACTATGGCTACACCTTC
>TRBJ2-1|TRBV30|few|TRBD2|13
CAWTPSGGALKFF
TGTGCCTGGACCCCTAGCGGGGGGGCCTTGAAGTTCTTC
>TRBJ2-1|TRBV5-8|-|TRBD1|13
CASSSRQGSVQFF
TGTGCCAGCAGCTCCAGACAGGGGAGCGTGCAGTTCTTC
>TRBJ1-3|TRBV4-1|-|-|15
CASSHIRESGNTIYF
TGCGCCAGCAGCCATATCAGGGAATCAGGAAACACCATATATTTT
>TRBJ1-3|TRBV7-9|few|TRBD1|13
CASSTGEGNTIYF
TGTGCCAGCAGCACAGGGGAGGGAAACACCATATATTTT
>TRBJ1-1|TRBV18|-|-|13
CASSPERGIEAFF
TGTGCCAGCTCACCAGAACGCGGGATTGAAGCTTTCTTT
>TRBJ1-3|TRBV5-4|once|TRBD1|14
CASNKQGLGNTIYF
TGTGCCAGCAACAAACAGGGGCTCGGAAACACCATATATTTT
>TRBJ1-1|TRBV7-2|-|-|15
CASSSHRVRNTEAFF
TGTGCCAGCAGCTCTCACAGGGTGAGGAACACTGAAGCTTTCTTT
>TRBJ2-7|TRBV25-1|once|-|14
CASSESEKTYEQYF
TGTGCCAGCAGTGAATCTGAGAAGACCTACGAGCAGTACTTC
>TRBJ1-4|TRBV7-2|-|TRBD1|15
CASSNGKTGNEKLFF
TGTGCCAGCAGCAACGGAAAGACAGGGAATGAAAAACTGTTTTTT
>TRBJ2-7|TRBV7-2|-|TRBD2|16
CASSLGARGVSDEQYF
TGTGCCAGCAGCTTAGGCGCGCGGGGGGTTTCCGACGAGCAGTACTTC
>TRBJ1-1|TRBV4-1|-|TRBD1|14
CASSPPDRGYEAFF
TGCGCCAGCAGCCCACCGGACAGGGGTTATGAAGCTTTCTTT
>TRBJ2-2|TRBV6-6|-|-|15
CASSYLRSNTGELFF
TGTGCCAGCAGTTATCTACGGTCGAACACCGGGGAGCTGTTTTTT
>TRBJ1-1|TRBV28|many|TRBD1|14
CASSSGTGVDEAFF
TGTGCCAGCAGTTCCGGGACAGGGGTCGATGAAGCTTTCTTT
>TRBJ2-1|TRBV11-2|few|-|18
CASSLAPRGMLLNNEQFF
TGTGCCAGCAGCTTAGCCCCCAGGGGTATGCTTCTGAACAATGAGCAGTTCTTC
>TRBJ1-1|TRBV29-1|-|TRBD1|14
CSAQGALIGTEAFF
TGCAGCGCACAGGGGGCGCTTATTGGGACTGAAGCTTTCTTT
>TRBJ1-4|TRBV19|-|TRBD1|16
CASSARTGTVNEKLFF
TGTGCCAGTAGTGCACGAACCGGGACAGTGAATGAAAAACTGTTTTTT
>TRBJ1-1|TRBV27|-|TRBD1|15
CASPTGEGSNTEAFF
TGTGCCAGTCCGACAGGGGAGGGGTCGAACACTGAAGCTTTCTTT